The 17 T cell receptor beta chains in this list originate from one sample, sequenced in a study of blood T cell repertoires in COVID-19. The repertoire was sequenced with immunoSEQ multiplex PCR; TCRdb's copy has only in-frame clones and lacks some. The data contain fewer than 700,000 clones, 70% to 90% of them singletons. The sequenced sample was peripheral blood. These receptors all come from a woman aged 45-65 years with COVID-19, enrolled during active disease.

This chain uses TRBV29-1 with TRBJ1-2; 7 bases are a match to TRBD1. The CDR3 has 13 amino acids. Trimming removed 6 bases from V and 0 bases from J; junction bases left unmatched: 4. Germline lookup yields CDR1 SQVTM and CDR2 ANQGSEA. The CDR3 coding sequence is TGCAGCGTGATCAGGGGGGCTAACTATGGCTACACCTTC. Residues: CSVIRGANYGYTF.

This clone was found a few times. V and J are TRBV21-1 and TRBJ1-6; TRBD1 is taken as the D call from the table, unchecked against the DNA. TRBV21-1 is termed a pseudogene. The CDR3 sequence is 15 residues long. The CDR3 loop reads CASTNRDRYNSPLHF. CDR3 DNA: TGTGCCAGCACTAACCGGGACAGATATAATTCACCCCTCCACTTT.

The chain recombines TRBV27 with TRBJ2-7, with D tentatively TRBD1 (5 bases). The germline V gene encodes CDR1 MNHEY and CDR2 SMNVEV (reference sequence). Trimming left V 4 bases short and J 7 bases short, with 11 bases between. This CDR3 comprises 12 residues. The CDR3 DNA reads as TGTGCCAGCAGTTGGACATTTGGAGAGCAGTACTTC. This encodes CASSWTFGEQYF.

This chain joins TRBV9 and TRBJ2-1, with 8 bases identical to TRBD2. Losses at the gene ends were 3 bases for V and 2 bases for J; bases not matched to a gene: 10. Germline lookup yields CDR1 SGDLS and CDR2 YYNGEE. The CDR3 sequence is 17 residues long. In DNA form, the CDR3 reads TGTGCCAGCAGCGGGGGCTTAAGCGGGGGACCCTACAATGAGCAGTTCTTC. Protein: CASSGGLSGGPYNEQFF.

CDR3 DNA sequence: TGTGCCAGCAGCTTTTCAACAGGGGCTAACTATGGCTACACCTTC. This encodes CASSFSTGANYGYTF. V gene TRBV5-4 combines with J gene TRBJ1-2; TRBD1 aligns across 7 bases. Germline lookup yields CDR1 SGHNT and CDR2 YYREEE (reference sequence). The CDR3 is 15 amino acids. Unmatched junction bases numbered 4, after V lost 2 bases and J lost 0 bases.

This rearrangement joins TRBV5-6 to TRBJ1-1; D unresolved. Germline CDR1 is SGHDT and CDR2 is YYEEEE. The CDR3 contains 12 residues. Trimming pared 0 bases from V and 10 bases from J, leaving 10 bases between. CDR3 region: CASSLGRTRAFF. CDR3 bases: TGTGCCAGCAGCTTGGGTAGGACTCGAGCTTTCTTT.

This clone was recorded only once. J is TRBJ1-2 and V is TRBV6-5; unclear D gene. This CDR3 is built from 13 residues. Trimming removed 10 bases at V and 4 bases at J, with 16 bases between. Germline V gives CDR1 MNHEY, CDR2 SVGAGI. This chain's CDR3 is CATRERAVYGYTF. CDR3 DNA: TGTGCCACCCGGGAGAGGGCGGTCTATGGCTACACCTTC.

The rearrangement links TRBV6-6 to TRBJ2-3; no clear D. CDR3 length: 14 residues. CDR1 and CDR2 (germline): MNHNY, SVGAGI (reference sequence). V was shortened by 6 bases and J by 2 bases, with 12 bases between the two germline ends. CDR3 in amino acids: CASSQTSATDTQYF. The CDR3 nucleotides read TGTGCCAGCAGCCAAACTTCTGCCACAGATACGCAGTATTTT.

The rearrangement uses TRBV7-9 and TRBJ1-2; D possibly corresponds to TRBD1 (5 bases). The CDR3 is 13 residues long. Looked up from germline, CDR1 is SEHNR and CDR2 is FQNEAQ (reference sequence). The V and J ends lost 1 base and 3 bases respectively, with 6 bases between them. CDR3 residues: CASSLVTDYGYTF. CDR3 nucleotide sequence: TGTGCCAGCAGCTTAGTGACAGACTATGGCTACACCTTC.

DNA of the CDR3: TGCAGCGTTGTAAGGGGACAGGAAAAGACCGGGGAGCTGTTTTTT. This gives the protein CSVVRGQEKTGELFF. This rearrangement joins TRBV29-1 to TRBJ2-2; 8 bases are a match to TRBD1. Per germline, CDR1 SQVTM and CDR2 ANQGSEA. The V gene end was trimmed by 4 bases and the J gene end by 5 bases; junction bases not matched to a gene: 9. CDR3 length: 15 residues.

The chain combines TRBV11-2 with TRBJ2-7; possible D gene TRBD2, 6 bases. Between the trimmed V and J ends, which lost 3 bases and 4 bases, there was a span of 10 bases. Germline V CDR1 and CDR2: SGHAT, FQNNGV. The CDR3 runs to 13 residues. The DNA for the CDR3 is TGTGCCAGCAGCTTGGCGGGGACGTACGAGCAGTACTTC. Protein product: CASSLAGTYEQYF. The full variable domain, rest sourced from reference TRBV11-2 and TRBJ2-7, is EAGVAQSPRYKIIEKRQSVAFWCNPISGHATLYWYQQILGQGPKLLIQFQNNGVVDDSQLPKDRFSAERLKGVDSTLKIQPAKLEDSAVYLCASSLAGTYEQYFGPGTRLTVT.

This CDR3 reads CASSLGLAAADTQYF. The CDR3 DNA is TGTGCCAGCAGCTTGGGACTAGCAGCAGCAGATACGCAGTATTTT. The rearrangement uses TRBV5-8 and TRBJ2-3, with TRBD2 matching over 7 bases. V shed 0 bases, J shed 4 bases, and the junction held 5 bases outside the gene matches. The CDR3 contains 15 residues. Germline V CDR1 and CDR2: SGHTS, YDEGEE. Combining the CDR3 with reference TRBV5-8 and TRBJ2-3 gives the whole variable domain EAGVTQSPTHLIKTRGQQATLRCSPISGHTSVYWYQQALGLGLQFLLWYDEGEERNRGNFPPRFSGRQFPNYSSELNVNALELEDSALYLCASSLGLAAADTQYFGPGTRLTVL.

This clone was recorded once. V is TRBV29-1 and J is TRBJ1-1; 8 bases are shared with TRBD1. The CDR3 spans 15 residues. Germline V lookup: CDR1 SQVTM, CDR2 ANQGSEA. J lost 0 bases, V lost 6 bases, and 9 bases had no gene match. CDR3 loop: CSVPWTGLLNTEAFF. The CDR3 nucleotides are TGCAGCGTCCCTTGGACAGGGCTTTTGAACACTGAAGCTTTCTTT. The full variable domain, with the rest looked up from reference TRBV29-1 and TRBJ1-1, is SAVISQKPSRDICQRGTSLTIQCQVDSQVTMMFWYRQQPGQSLTLIATANQGSEATYESGFVIDKFPISRPNLTFSTLTVSNMSPEDSSIYLCSVPWTGLLNTEAFFGQGTRLTVV.

This rearrangement joins TRBV15 to TRBJ1-2; 8 nucleotides match TRBD1. The V and J ends lost 7 bases and 7 bases, in that order; junction bases with no gene match: 11. The CDR3 length is 14 residues. Germline CDR1 is LNHNV and CDR2 is YYDKDF (reference sequence). CDR3 DNA: TGTGCCACCACCCTGGACAGGGAGGACGGTGGCTACACCTTC. Its protein is CATTLDREDGGYTF. The full variable domain, rest sourced from reference TRBV15 and TRBJ1-2, is DAMVIQNPRYQVTQFGKPVTLSCSQTLNHNVMYWYQQKSSQAPKLLFHYYDKDFNNEADTPDNFQSRRPNTSFCFLDIRSPGLGDTAMYLCATTLDREDGGYTFGSGTRLTVV.

This clone was picked up a small number of times. The chain uses TRBV6-2 or TRBV6-3 and TRBJ1-5; D remains unclear. There are 15 residues in the CDR3. Trimming shortened V by 2 bases and J by 0 bases, and 8 bases separated the two germline ends. CDR1 is MNHEY and CDR2 is SVGEGT in the germline V gene. The CDR3 DNA reads TGTGCCAGCAGTTACGACAACCATAGCAATCAGCCCCAGCATTTT. It yields the protein CASSYDNHSNQPQHF.

The V call is TRBV19, the J call TRBJ2-7, with a weak D call TRBD1 (6 bases). In germline, CDR1 is LNHDA, CDR2 SQIVND (reference sequence). The CDR3 loop spans 14 amino acids. Between the trimmed V and J ends, which lost 10 bases and 2 bases, there was a span of 18 bases. The CDR3 region has the DNA TGTGCCAAGAGGGAGACACAGGGAGCCTACGAGCAGTACTTC. This encodes CAKRETQGAYEQYF.

V is TRBV30 and J is TRBJ1-3; D is ambiguous. Trimming shortened V by 4 bases and J by 3 bases, and 13 bases separated the two germline ends. This CDR3 has 14 amino acids. Germline CDR1 reads GTSNPN; CDR2 reads SVGIG (reference sequence). In DNA form, the CDR3 reads TGTGCCTGGACCCCCACGGGAGGTGGAAACACCATATATTTT. It yields the protein CAWTPTGGGNTIYF. Variable domain in full (rest from reference TRBV30 and TRBJ1-3): SQTIHQWPATLVQPVGSPLSLECTVEGTSNPNLYWYRQAAGRGLQLLFYSVGIGQISSEVPQNLSASRPQDRQFILSSKKLLLSDSGFYLCAWTPTGGGNTIYFGEGSWLTVV.